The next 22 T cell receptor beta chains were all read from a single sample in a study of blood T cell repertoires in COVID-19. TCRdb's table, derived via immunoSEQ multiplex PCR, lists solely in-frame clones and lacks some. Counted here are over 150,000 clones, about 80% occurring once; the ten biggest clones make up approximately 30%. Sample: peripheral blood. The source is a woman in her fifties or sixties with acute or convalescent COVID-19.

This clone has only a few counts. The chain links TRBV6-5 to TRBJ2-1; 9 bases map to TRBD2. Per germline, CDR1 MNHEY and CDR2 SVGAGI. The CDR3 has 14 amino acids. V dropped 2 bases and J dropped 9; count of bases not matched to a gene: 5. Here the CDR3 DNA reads TGTGCCAGCAGTTACCCTTCTAGCGGGACTGAGCAGTTCTTC. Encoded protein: CASSYPSSGTEQFF.

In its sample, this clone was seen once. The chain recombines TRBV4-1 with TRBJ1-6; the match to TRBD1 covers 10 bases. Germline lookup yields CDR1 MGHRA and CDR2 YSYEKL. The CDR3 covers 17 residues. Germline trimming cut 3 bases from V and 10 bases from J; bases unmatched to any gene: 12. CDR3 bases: TGCGCCAGCAGCCAGTTCCCGGGACAGGGGTTGGGATCACCCCTCCACTTT. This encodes CASSQFPGQGLGSPLHF.

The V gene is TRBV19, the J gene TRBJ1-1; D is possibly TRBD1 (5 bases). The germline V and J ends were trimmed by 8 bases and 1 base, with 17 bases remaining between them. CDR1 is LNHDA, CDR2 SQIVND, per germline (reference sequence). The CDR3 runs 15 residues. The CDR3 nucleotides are TGTGCCAGTGGTCTCAGGGTCGGGGGGAACACTGAAGCTTTCTTT. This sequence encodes CASGLRVGGNTEAFF.

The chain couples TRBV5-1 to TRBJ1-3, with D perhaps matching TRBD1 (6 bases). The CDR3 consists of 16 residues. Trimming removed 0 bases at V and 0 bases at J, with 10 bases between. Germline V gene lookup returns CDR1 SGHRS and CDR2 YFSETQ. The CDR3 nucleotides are TGCGCCAGCAGCTTGGTGACAGGTTTCTCTGGAAACACCATATATTTT. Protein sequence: CASSLVTGFSGNTIYF.

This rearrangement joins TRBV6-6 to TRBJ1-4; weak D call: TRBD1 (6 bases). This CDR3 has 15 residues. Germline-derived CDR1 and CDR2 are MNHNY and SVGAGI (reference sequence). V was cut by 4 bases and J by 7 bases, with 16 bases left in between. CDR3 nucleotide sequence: TGTGCCAGCAGTTCCCCCTCGGGAGGGGGTGAAAAACTGTTTTTT. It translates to CASSSPSGGGEKLFF.

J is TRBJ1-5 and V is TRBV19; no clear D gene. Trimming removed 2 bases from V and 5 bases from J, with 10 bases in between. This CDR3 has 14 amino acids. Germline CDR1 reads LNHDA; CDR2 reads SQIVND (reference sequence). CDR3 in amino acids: CASSITSGDQPQHF. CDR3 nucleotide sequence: TGTGCCAGTAGTATAACGAGCGGTGATCAGCCCCAGCATTTT.

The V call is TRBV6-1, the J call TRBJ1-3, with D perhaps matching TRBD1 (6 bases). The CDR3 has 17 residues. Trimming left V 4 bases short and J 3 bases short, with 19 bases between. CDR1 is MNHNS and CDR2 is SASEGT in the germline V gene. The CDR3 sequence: CASSGQWGGRVGNTIYF. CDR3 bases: TGTGCCAGCAGTGGCCAATGGGGGGGGCGGGTTGGAAACACCATATATTTT.

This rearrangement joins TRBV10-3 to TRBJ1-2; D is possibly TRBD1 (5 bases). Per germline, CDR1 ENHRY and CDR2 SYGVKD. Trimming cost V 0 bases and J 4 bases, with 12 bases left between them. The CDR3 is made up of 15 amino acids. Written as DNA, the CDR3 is TGTGCCATCAGTGAGTCCGCAGGGTTTAGCTATGGCTACACCTTC. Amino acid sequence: CAISESAGFSYGYTF.

As DNA, the CDR3 is TGTGCCAGTAAACACCTTCCCGGGACACCCTACAATGAGCATGGAATGGGGCAGTTCTTC. This translates into CASKHLPGTPYNEHGMGQFF. The rearrangement uses TRBV19 and TRBJ2-1; D possibly corresponds to TRBD1 (6 bases). Per the germline V gene, CDR1 is LNHDA and CDR2 is SQIVND (reference sequence). This CDR3 comprises 20 residues. Trimming pared 7 bases from V and 12 bases from J, leaving 40 bases between.

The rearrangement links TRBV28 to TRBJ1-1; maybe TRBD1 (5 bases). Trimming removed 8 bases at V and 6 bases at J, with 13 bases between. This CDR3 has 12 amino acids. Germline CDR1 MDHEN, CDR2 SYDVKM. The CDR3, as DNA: TGTGCCAGCTGGGGAAGGGGCCCTGAAGCTTTCTTT. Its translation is CASWGRGPEAFF.

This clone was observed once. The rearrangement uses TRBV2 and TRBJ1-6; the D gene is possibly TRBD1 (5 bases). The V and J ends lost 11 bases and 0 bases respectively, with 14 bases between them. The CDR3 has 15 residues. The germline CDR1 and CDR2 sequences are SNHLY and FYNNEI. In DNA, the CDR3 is TGTGCCGGACGACAGACGAGCTCCTATAATTCACCCCTCCACTTT. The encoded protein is CAGRQTSSYNSPLHF.

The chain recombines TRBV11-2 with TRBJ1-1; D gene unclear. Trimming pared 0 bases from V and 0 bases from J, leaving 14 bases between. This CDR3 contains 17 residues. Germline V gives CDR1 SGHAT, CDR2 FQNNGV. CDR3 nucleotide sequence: TGTGCCAGCAGCTTAGATCCAGGTACGCCTGTGAACACTGAAGCTTTCTTT. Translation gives CASSLDPGTPVNTEAFF. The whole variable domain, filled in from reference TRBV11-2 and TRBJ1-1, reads EAGVAQSPRYKIIEKRQSVAFWCNPISGHATLYWYQQILGQGPKLLIQFQNNGVVDDSQLPKDRFSAERLKGVDSTLKIQPAKLEDSAVYLCASSLDPGTPVNTEAFFGQGTRLTVV.

The CDR3 DNA sequence: TGCGCCAGCAGCCCGGGGGACAGCCACAATTCACCCCTCCACTTT. This codes for CASSPGDSHNSPLHF. V is TRBV5-1 and J is TRBJ1-6, with TRBD1 matching over 7 bases. The germline V gene has CDR1 SGHRS and CDR2 YFSETQ. With 4 bases clipped from V and 7 bases from J, the junction kept 8 bases outside the gene matches. The CDR3 totals 15 residues.

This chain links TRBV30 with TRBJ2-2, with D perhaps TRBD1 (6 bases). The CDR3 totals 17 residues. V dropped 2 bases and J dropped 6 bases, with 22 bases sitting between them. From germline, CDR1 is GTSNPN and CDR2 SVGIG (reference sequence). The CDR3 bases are TGTGCCTGGAGTCGGGACACGGTCCGGGGTAGGGCCGGGGAGCTGTTTTTT. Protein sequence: CAWSRDTVRGRAGELFF.

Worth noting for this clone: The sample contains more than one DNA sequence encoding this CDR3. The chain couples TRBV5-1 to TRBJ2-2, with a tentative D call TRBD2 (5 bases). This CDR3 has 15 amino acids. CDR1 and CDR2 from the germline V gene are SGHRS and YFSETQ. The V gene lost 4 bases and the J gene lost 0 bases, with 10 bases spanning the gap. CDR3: CASSLPGTNTGELFF. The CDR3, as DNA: TGCGCCAGCAGCCTGCCGGGAACGAACACCGGGGAGCTGTTTTTT.

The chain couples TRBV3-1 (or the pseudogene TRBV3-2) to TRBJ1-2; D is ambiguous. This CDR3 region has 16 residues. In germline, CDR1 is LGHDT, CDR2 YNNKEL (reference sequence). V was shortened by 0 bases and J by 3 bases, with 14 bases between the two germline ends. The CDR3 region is CASSQEYSGTYYGYTF. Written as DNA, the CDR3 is TGTGCCAGCAGCCAAGAATATTCAGGCACCTACTATGGCTACACCTTC.

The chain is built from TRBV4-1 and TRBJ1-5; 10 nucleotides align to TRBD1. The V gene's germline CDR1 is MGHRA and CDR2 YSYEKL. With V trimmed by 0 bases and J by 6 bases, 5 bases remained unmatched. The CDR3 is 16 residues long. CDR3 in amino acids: CASSQDQTGGGQPQHF. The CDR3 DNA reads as TGCGCCAGCAGCCAAGACCAGACAGGGGGCGGTCAGCCCCAGCATTTT.

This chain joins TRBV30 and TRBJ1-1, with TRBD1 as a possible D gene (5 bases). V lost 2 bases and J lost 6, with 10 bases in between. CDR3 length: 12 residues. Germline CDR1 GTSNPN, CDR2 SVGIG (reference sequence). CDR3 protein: CAWSFGGAEAFF. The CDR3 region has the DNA TGTGCCTGGAGTTTTGGAGGGGCTGAAGCTTTCTTT.

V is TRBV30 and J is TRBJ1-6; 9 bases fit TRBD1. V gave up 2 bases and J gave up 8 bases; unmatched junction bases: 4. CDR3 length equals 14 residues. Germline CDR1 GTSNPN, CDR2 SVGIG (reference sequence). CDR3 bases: TGTGCCTGGAGTCCGGGACAGGGCCATTCACCCCTCCACTTT. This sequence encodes CAWSPGQGHSPLHF.

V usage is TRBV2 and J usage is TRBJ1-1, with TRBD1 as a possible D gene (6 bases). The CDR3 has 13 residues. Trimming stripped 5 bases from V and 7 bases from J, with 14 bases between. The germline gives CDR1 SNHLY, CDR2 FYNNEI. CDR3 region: CASSPGVRIEAFF. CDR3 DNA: TGTGCCAGCAGTCCAGGGGTCCGGATTGAAGCTTTCTTT.

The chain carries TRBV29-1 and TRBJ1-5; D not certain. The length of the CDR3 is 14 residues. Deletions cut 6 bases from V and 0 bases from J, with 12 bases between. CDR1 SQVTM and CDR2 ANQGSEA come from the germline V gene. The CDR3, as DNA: TGCAGCGTCCGCTCCGGGGATAGCAATCAGCCCCAGCATTTT. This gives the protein CSVRSGDSNQPQHF.

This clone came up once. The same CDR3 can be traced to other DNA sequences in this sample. CDR3 region: CASSPPGAPYGYTF. CDR3 DNA sequence: TGTGCCAGCTCACCACCGGGGGCTCCCTATGGCTACACCTTC. The chain joins TRBV18 to TRBJ1-2; maybe TRBD1 (6 bases). CDR1 and CDR2 from the germline V gene are KGHSH and LQKENI. There are 14 residues in the CDR3. The ends were cut back, 0 bases at V and 4 bases at J, with 9 bases in the middle.